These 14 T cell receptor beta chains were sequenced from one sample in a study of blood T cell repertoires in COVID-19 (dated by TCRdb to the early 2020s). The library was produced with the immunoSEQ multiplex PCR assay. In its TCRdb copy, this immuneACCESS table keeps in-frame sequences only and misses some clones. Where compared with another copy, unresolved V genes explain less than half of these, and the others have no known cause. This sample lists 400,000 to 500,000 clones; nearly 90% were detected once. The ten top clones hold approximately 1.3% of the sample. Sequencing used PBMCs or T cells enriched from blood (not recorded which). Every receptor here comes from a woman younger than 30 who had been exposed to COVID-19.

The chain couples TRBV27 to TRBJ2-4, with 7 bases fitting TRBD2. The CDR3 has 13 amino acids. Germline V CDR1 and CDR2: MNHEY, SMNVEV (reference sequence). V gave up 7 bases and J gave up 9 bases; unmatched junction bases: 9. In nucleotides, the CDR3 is TGTGCCAGCAAGGCGGGAGATTTGCCCATTCAGTACTTC. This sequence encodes CASKAGDLPIQYF.

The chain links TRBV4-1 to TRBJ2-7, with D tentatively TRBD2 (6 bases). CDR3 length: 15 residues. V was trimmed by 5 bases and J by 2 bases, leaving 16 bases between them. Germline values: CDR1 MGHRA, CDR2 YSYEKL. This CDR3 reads CASSLGLAIAYEQYF. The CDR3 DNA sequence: TGCGCCAGCAGCTTGGGGCTAGCGATTGCCTACGAGCAGTACTTC.

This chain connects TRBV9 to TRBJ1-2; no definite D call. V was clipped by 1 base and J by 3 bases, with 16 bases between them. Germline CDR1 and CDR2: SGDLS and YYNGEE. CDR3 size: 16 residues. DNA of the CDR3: TGTGCCAGCAGCGTAAGGAGAGGGATCGACGACTATGGCTACACCTTC. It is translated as CASSVRRGIDDYGYTF.

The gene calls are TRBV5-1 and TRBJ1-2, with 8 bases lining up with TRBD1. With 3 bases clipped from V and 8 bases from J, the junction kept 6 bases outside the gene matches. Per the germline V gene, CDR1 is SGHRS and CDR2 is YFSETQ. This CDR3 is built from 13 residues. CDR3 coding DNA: TGCGCCAGCAGCTACGGACAGGGTTACGGCTACACCTTC. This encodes CASSYGQGYGYTF.

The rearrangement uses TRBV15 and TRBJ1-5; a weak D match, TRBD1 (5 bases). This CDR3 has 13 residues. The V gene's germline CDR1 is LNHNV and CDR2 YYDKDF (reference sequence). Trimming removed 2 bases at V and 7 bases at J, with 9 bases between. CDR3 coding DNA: TGTGCCACCAGCAGACGGGGGGGGCAGCCCCAGCATTTT. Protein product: CATSRRGGQPQHF.

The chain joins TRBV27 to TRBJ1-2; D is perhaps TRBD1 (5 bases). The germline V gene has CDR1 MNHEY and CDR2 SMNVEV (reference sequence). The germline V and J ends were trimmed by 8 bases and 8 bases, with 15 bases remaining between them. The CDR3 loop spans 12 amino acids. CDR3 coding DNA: TGTGCCAGCGGTGATTTGGGGCCCGGCTACACCTTC. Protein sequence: CASGDLGPGYTF.

The CDR3 sequence is CASSPGQGAEGYTF. The CDR3 DNA is TGTGCCAGCTCACCGGGGCAGGGGGCGGAAGGCTACACCTTC. This rearrangement joins TRBV18 to TRBJ1-2; 8 nucleotides match TRBD1. The ends lost 3 bases at V and 8 bases at J; junction bases unmatched: 8. CDR3 length: 14 residues. CDR1 is KGHSH and CDR2 is LQKENI in the germline V gene.

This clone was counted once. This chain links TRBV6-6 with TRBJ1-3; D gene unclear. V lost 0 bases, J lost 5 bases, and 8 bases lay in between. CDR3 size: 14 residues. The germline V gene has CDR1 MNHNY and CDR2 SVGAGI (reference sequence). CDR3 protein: CASSYSTGRNTIYF. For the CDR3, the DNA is TGTGCCAGCAGTTACTCGACCGGGAGAAACACCATATATTTT.

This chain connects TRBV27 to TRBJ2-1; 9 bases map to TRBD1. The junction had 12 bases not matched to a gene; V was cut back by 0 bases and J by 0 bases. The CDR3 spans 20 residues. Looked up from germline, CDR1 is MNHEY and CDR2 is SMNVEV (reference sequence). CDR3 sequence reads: CASSLSGDRAWTSSYNEQFF. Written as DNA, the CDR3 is TGTGCCAGCAGTTTATCAGGGGACAGGGCGTGGACTAGCTCCTACAATGAGCAGTTCTTC.

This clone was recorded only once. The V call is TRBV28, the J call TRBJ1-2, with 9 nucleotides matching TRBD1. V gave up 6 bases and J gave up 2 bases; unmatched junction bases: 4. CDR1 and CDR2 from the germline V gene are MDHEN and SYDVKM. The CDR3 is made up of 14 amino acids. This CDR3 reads CASRTGTGNYGYTF. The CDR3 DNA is TGTGCCAGCAGAACCGGGACAGGGAACTATGGCTACACCTTC.

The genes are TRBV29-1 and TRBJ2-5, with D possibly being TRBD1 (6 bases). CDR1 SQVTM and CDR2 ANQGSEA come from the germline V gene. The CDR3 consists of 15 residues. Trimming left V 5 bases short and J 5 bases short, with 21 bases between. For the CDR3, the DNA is TGCAGCGTTCCCGACCCCCCAGGGGTTGGTGAGACCCAGTACTTC. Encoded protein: CSVPDPPGVGETQYF. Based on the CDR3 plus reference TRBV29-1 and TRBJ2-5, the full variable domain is SAVISQKPSRDICQRGTSLTIQCQVDSQVTMMFWYRQQPGQSLTLIATANQGSEATYESGFVIDKFPISRPNLTFSTLTVSNMSPEDSSIYLCSVPDPPGVGETQYFGPGTRLLVL.

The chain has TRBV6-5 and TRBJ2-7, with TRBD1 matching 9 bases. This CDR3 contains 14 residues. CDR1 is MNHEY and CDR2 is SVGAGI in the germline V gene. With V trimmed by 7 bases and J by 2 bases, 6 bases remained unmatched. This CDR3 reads CASKRDRETYEQYF. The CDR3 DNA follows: TGTGCCAGCAAGAGGGACAGGGAGACCTACGAGCAGTACTTC.

The CDR3 DNA follows: TGCGCCAGCAGCCAAGATGGAACAGGCGAAAGGGAGACCCAGTACTTC. Amino acid sequence: CASSQDGTGERETQYF. The chain carries TRBV4-1 and TRBJ2-5; the D gene is possibly TRBD1 (5 bases). This CDR3 comprises 16 residues. CDR1 is MGHRA, CDR2 YSYEKL, per germline. V shed 0 bases and J shed 5 bases, with 16 bases lying between them.

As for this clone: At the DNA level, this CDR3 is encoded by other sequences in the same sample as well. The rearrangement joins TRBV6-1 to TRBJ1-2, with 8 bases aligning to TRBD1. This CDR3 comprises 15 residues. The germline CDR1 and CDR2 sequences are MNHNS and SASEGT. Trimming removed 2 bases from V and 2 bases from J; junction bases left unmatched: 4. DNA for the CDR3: TGTGCCAGCAGTGAATGGACAGGGCCGAACTATGGCTACACCTTC. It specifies CASSEWTGPNYGYTF.